This TCR beta chain was retrieved from a study of technical replicates of blood from a handful of donors. The CDR3 has 14 residues. J was trimmed by 9 bases and V by 6 bases; bases with no gene match: 6. Germline CDR1 reads MNHNY; CDR2 reads SVGAGI (reference sequence). Generated by immunoSEQ multiplex PCR, the TCRdb table keeps only in-frame clones and is missing some. The table records about 64,000 clones, 86% of them present only once. Sequenced input: PBMCs. This clonotype was sampled from a human donor in good health. Some clones in this sample may be carry-over from other donors' samples. The chain recombines TRBV6-6 with TRBJ1-6, with TRBD1 matching over 9 bases. The CDR3 coding sequence is TGTGCCAGCAGACTCCGGGACAGGGTTTCACCCCTCCACTTT. This sequence encodes CASRLRDRVSPLHF.